This T cell receptor beta chain was documented in a study of T-cell memory formation after mild COVID-19. Study-wide results and limits: Memory from before infection featured some responding clones, which suggests cross-reactive memory joined.

Germline loops: CDR1 SGHDT, CDR2 YYEEEE. The CDR3 runs 14 residues. With 3 bases clipped from V and 7 bases from J, the junction kept 4 bases outside the gene matches. As for this clonotype: Its antigen remains unknown.

TCRdb itself ran the 5' RACE reads through MiXCR, one entry per CDR3 protein. Of around 410,000 distinct CDR3 sequences in the sample, 20% to 25% were seen once. This chain uses TRBV5-6 with TRBJ2-4, with TRBD1 matching 10 bases. Material for sequencing was PBMCs or a T cell subset sorted from them (not recorded which). The clonotype was recovered from an adult woman who had mild COVID-19 (a few samples of this study predate the infection). Cell type and time point are not known. CDR3 in amino acids: CASSSTGGHNIQYF. The CDR3 DNA follows: TGTGCCAGCAGCTCGACAGGGGGCCATAACATTCAGTACTTC.